The rows below give T cell receptor beta chains drawn from one sample of a study of Ad26.COV2.S vaccination and SARS-CoV-2 variants. Using immunoSEQ multiplex PCR, the repertoire was profiled, and TCRdb retains in-frame clones only, with some absent. The table includes hundreds of thousands of clones, about 89% detected once. Material: peripheral blood, obtained in a trial of Ad26.COV2.S vaccine versus placebo. Receptor source: a person between 18 and 60 years old who received the Ad26.COV2.S COVID-19 vaccine or a placebo. The CDR3 runs from the conserved cysteine through the conserved F or W. The order of the fields is clone size, D gene, J gene, V gene, CDR3 protein, CDR3 DNA. D genes are given only for firm matches. Where a row states a size, it is once, few, many or the class of an expanded clone; other rows omit it.

>once|.|TRBJ2-7|TRBV6-6
CASSSAGRNYEQYF
TGTGCCAGCAGTTCGGCGGGACGGAACTACGAGCAGTACTTC
>.|TRBD1|TRBJ2-7|TRBV24-1
CATSDRGSYEQYF
TGTGCCACTAGTGACAGGGGCAGCTACGAGCAGTACTTC
>.|TRBD2|TRBJ2-2|TRBV15
CATSRNSGRSGELFF
TGTGCCACCAGCAGAAATAGCGGGAGGTCCGGGGAGCTGTTTTTT
>.|TRBD2|TRBJ2-1|TRBV6-5
CASGQGLAFYNEQFF
TGTGCCAGCGGCCAGGGACTAGCCTTCTACAATGAGCAGTTCTTC
>.|.|TRBJ2-7|TRBV15
CATSRDAGGAYRQYF
TGTGCCACCAGCAGAGATGCCGGGGGTGCATACCGGCAGTACTTC
>.|.|TRBJ2-7|TRBV27
CASSLNSRAGSYEQYF
TGTGCCAGCAGTTTAAATAGTCGGGCGGGCTCCTACGAGCAGTACTTC
>.|.|TRBJ2-1|TRBV30
CAWSPLAKEGNEQFF
TGTGCCTGGAGTCCTCTAGCGAAAGAGGGCAATGAGCAGTTCTTC
>.|TRBD2|TRBJ2-3|TRBV19
CASSIASGRTDTQYF
TGTGCCAGTAGTATAGCTAGCGGGAGAACAGATACGCAGTATTTT
>.|TRBD2|TRBJ2-7|TRBV27
CASSSPLAGEYEQYF
TGTGCCAGCAGTTCACCACTAGCGGGTGAATACGAGCAGTACTTC
>.|.|TRBJ2-5|TRBV24-1
CATSGGAGETQYF
TGTGCCACCAGTGGAGGGGCGGGGGAGACCCAGTACTTC
>once|.|TRBJ2-5|TRBV7-2
CASSLSRETQYF
TGTGCCAGCAGCTTATCGCGGGAGACCCAGTACTTC
>.|TRBD2|TRBJ2-7|TRBV29-1
CSVVVGGSGPYEQYF
TGCAGCGTTGTCGTCGGCGGGAGCGGGCCCTACGAGCAGTACTTC
>.|.|TRBJ1-1|TRBV19
CASSIDGDMNTEAFF
TGTGCCAGTAGTATCGATGGGGATATGAACACTGAAGCTTTCTTT
>.|.|TRBJ2-1|TRBV3-1/TRBV3-2
CASSLWSDNEQFF
TGTGCCAGCAGCCTCTGGAGCGACAATGAGCAGTTCTTC
>.|.|TRBJ1-3|TRBV3-1/TRBV3-2
CASSQGAGNTIYF
TGTGCCAGCAGCCAGGGCGCTGGAAACACCATATATTTT
>.|.|TRBJ1-3|TRBV4-1
CASSQDRAVQSSGNTIYF
TGCGCCAGCAGCCAAGATCGGGCAGTCCAATCCTCTGGAAACACCATATATTTT
>.|.|TRBJ1-2|TRBV5-4
CASSPGRNYGYTF
TGTGCCAGCAGCCCGGGACGGAACTATGGCTACACCTTC
>once|.|TRBJ2-1|TRBV15
CATSPRFSYNEQFF
TGTGCCACCAGCCCCCGGTTCTCCTACAATGAGCAGTTCTTC
>.|TRBD2|TRBJ2-2|TRBV3-1/TRBV3-2
CASSLGGRQNTGELFF
TGTGCCAGCAGCCTTGGCGGGAGGCAGAACACCGGGGAGCTGTTTTTT
>.|.|TRBJ2-1|TRBV2
CASSELGGSEQFF
TGTGCCAGCAGTGAACTTGGGGGGAGTGAGCAGTTCTTC
>.|.|TRBJ2-3|TRBV10-1
CASSDSREGADTQYF
TGCGCCAGCAGTGACTCCCGCGAGGGCGCAGATACGCAGTATTTT
>.|.|TRBJ2-3|TRBV19
CASSGGGRDTQYF
TGTGCCAGTAGTGGGGGGGGGCGAGATACGCAGTATTTT
>.|.|TRBJ2-7|TRBV6-5
CASSYSRGVTYEQYF
TGTGCCAGCAGTTACTCTAGAGGAGTCACCTACGAGCAGTACTTC
>.|.|TRBJ1-5|TRBV30
CAWATDSNQPQHF
TGTGCCTGGGCCACAGATAGCAATCAGCCCCAGCATTTT
>.|TRBD2|TRBJ2-5|TRBV6-5
CASSYEREGPETQYF
TGTGCCAGCAGTTACGAGCGGGAGGGCCCAGAGACCCAGTACTTC
>.|.|TRBJ2-1|TRBV12-5
CASGTPGANEQFF
TGTGCTAGTGGGACCCCAGGGGCCAATGAGCAGTTCTTC
>.|.|TRBJ2-5|TRBV10-1
CASSEQTGQETQYF
TGCGCCAGCAGTGAGCAGACGGGTCAAGAGACCCAGTACTTC
>.|.|TRBJ2-5|TRBV2
CASRLRLVSQETQYF
TGTGCCAGCAGGCTTAGACTAGTTTCCCAAGAGACCCAGTACTTC
>once|.|TRBJ2-7|TRBV27
CASSLGPGDQQYF
TGTGCCAGCAGTTTAGGGCCAGGGGACCAGCAGTACTTC
>.|TRBD2|TRBJ2-2|TRBV5-5
CASSLGLALNTGELFF
TGTGCCAGCAGCCTGGGACTAGCGCTGAACACCGGGGAGCTGTTTTTT
>few|TRBD2|TRBJ2-7|TRBV7-8
CASSPGGPNYYEQYF
TGTGCCAGCAGTCCGGGGGGGCCAAACTACTACGAGCAGTACTTC
>once|.|TRBJ1-1|TRBV2
CASSAQGPRTEAFF
TGTGCCAGCAGTGCCCAGGGCCCGAGGACTGAAGCTTTCTTT
>.|.|TRBJ2-3|TRBV21-1
CATPPREADTQYF
TGTGCCACCCCCCCCCGGGAAGCAGATACGCAGTATTTT